This section outlines one TCR beta chain sequence together with its context. The antigen is unknown. The data were obtained in a study of OX40 agonist ivuxolimab in advanced cancers. The wider study: People who had prior anti-PD-1, anti-PD-L1 or anti-CTLA-4 therapy could take part, and around 43% had some.

The assay was immunoSEQ multiplex PCR, and TCRdb's table has in-frame clones only and misses some. The data show 20,000 to 25,000 clones, about 85% seen once. People who had autoimmune disease history or systemic immunosuppression were excluded. Study-level points and caveats: At 0.1 to 3.0 mg/kg and by week 6, CD4+ and CD8+ T cells in the blood had expanded clonally. Among the least clonally expanded were partial responders at 0.1-3.0 mg/kg.

This specimen was CD4+ or CD8+ T cells sorted from blood, taken in a trial of the OX40 agonist ivuxolimab. This sequence was found in an adult with an advanced solid tumor such as melanoma, head and neck, liver or kidney cancer.

The chain's CDR3 is CASSFWAGGQVYGYTF. The DNA for the CDR3 is TGTGCCAGCAGTTTCTGGGCAGGGGGACAGGTCTATGGCTACACCTTC. The gene calls are TRBV27 and TRBJ1-2; TRBD1 matches 8 bases. V was pared by 3 bases and J by 4 bases, with 10 bases of the junction left unmatched. This CDR3 has 16 amino acids. Germline V gene sequence: CDR1 MNHEY, CDR2 SMNVEV (reference sequence).